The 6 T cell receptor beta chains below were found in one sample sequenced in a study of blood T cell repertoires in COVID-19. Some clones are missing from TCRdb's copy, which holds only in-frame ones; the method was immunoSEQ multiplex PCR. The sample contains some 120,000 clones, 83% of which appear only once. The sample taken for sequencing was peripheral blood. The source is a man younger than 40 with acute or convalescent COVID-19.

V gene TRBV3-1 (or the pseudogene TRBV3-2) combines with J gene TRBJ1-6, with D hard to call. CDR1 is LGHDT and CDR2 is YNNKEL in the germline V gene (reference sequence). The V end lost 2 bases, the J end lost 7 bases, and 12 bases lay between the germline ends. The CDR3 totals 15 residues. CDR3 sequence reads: CASSQIGNGNSPLHF. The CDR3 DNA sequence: TGTGCCAGCAGCCAAATCGGGAATGGGAATTCACCCCTCCACTTT.

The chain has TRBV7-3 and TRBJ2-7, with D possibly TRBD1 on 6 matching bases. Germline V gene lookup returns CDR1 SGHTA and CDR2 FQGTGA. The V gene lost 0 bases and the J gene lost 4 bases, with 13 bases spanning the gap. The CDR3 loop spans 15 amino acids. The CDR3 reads CASSLTSGGDYEQYF. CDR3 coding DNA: TGTGCCAGCAGCTTAACGTCTGGGGGCGATTACGAGCAGTACTTC.

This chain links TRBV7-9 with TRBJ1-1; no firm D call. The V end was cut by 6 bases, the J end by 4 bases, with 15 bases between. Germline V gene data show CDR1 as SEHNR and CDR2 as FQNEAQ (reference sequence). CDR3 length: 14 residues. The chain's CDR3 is CASSQNKQLTEAFF. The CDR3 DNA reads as TGTGCCAGCAGTCAAAATAAACAGCTCACTGAAGCTTTCTTT. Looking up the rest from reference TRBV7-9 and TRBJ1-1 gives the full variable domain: DTGVSQNPRHKITKRGQNVTFRCDPISEHNRLYWYRQTLGQGPEFLTYFQNEAQLEKSRLLSDRFSAERPKGSFSTLEIQRTEQGDSAMYLCASSQNKQLTEAFFGQGTRLTVV.

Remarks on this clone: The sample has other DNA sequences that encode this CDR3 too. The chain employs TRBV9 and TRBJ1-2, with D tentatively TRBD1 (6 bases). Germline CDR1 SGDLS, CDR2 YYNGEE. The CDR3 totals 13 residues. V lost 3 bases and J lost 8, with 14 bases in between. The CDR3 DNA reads TGTGCCAGCAGCGCACAGGGCCTGGGGGGCTACACCTTC. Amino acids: CASSAQGLGGYTF.

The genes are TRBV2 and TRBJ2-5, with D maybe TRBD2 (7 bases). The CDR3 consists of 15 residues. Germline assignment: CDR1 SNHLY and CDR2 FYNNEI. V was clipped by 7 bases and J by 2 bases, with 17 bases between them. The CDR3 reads CASTPRGGHQETQYF. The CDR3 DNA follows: TGTGCCAGCACCCCAAGGGGGGGCCATCAAGAGACCCAGTACTTC.

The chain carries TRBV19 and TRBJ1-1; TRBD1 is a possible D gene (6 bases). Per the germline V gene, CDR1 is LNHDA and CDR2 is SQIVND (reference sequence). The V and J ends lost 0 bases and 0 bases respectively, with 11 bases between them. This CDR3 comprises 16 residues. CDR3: CASSIEGRGLNTEAFF. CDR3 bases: TGTGCCAGTAGTATAGAGGGCAGGGGCTTGAACACTGAAGCTTTCTTT.